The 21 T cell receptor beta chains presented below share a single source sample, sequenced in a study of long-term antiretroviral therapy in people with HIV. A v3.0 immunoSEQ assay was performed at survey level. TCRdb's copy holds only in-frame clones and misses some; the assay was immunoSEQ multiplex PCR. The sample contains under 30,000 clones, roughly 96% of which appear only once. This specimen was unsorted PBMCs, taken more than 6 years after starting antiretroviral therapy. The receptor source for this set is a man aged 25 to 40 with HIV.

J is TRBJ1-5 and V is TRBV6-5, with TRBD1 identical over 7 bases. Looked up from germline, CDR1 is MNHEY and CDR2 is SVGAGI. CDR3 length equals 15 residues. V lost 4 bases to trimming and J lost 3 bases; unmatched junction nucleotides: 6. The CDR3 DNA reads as TGTGCCAGCAGTTTGGCAGGGGGGAACAATCAGCCCCAGCATTTT. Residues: CASSLAGGNNQPQHF.

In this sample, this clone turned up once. The CDR3 is CASSPLGPDTEAFF. As DNA, the CDR3 is TGTGCCAGCAGCCCCCTCGGACCGGACACTGAAGCTTTCTTT. The chain combines TRBV9 with TRBJ1-1; D gene ambiguous. There are 14 residues in the CDR3. V dropped 4 bases and J dropped 3 bases, with 13 bases sitting between them. Germline V gene sequence: CDR1 SGDLS, CDR2 YYNGEE.

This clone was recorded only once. CDR3 DNA sequence: TGTGCCTGGAGTGAACAGGGTACCGGGGAGCTGTTTTTT. Translation: CAWSEQGTGELFF. The chain links TRBV30 to TRBJ2-2, with D perhaps matching TRBD1 (6 bases). From germline, CDR1 is GTSNPN and CDR2 SVGIG (reference sequence). V lost 1 base and J 5 bases, leaving 8 bases between the germline ends. The CDR3 is 13 amino acids.

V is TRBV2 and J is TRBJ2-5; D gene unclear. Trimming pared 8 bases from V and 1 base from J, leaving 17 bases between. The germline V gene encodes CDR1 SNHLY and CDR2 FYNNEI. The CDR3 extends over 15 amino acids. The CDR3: CASGPPGYSQETQYF. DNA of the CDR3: TGTGCCAGCGGCCCCCCCGGCTACTCCCAAGAGACCCAGTACTTC.

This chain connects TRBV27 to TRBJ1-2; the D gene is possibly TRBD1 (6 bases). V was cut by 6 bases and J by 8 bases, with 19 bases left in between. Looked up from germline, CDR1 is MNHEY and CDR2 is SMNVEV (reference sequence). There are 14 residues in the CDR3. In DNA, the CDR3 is TGTGCCAGCAGAGGATGGACAGCAAGGTCGGGCTACACCTTC. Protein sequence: CASRGWTARSGYTF.

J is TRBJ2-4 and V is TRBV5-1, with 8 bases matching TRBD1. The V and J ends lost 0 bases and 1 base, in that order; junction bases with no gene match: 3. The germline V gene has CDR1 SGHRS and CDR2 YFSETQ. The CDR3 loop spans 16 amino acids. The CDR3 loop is CASSLVYRGAKNIQYF. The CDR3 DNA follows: TGCGCCAGCAGCTTGGTTTACAGGGGGGCCAAAAACATTCAGTACTTC.

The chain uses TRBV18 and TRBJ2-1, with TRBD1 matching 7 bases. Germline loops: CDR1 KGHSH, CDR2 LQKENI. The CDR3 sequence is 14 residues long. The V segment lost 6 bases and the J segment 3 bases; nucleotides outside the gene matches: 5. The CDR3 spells CASSGTAVYNEQFF. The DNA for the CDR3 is TGTGCCAGCTCCGGGACAGCGGTCTACAATGAGCAGTTCTTC.

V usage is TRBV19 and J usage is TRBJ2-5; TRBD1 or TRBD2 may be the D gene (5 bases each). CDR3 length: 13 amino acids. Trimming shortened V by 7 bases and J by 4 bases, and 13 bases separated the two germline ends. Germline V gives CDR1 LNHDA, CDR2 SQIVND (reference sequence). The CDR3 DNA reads TGTGCCAGTAAGGCGAGGGGTAGAGAGACCCAGTACTTC. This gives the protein CASKARGRETQYF.

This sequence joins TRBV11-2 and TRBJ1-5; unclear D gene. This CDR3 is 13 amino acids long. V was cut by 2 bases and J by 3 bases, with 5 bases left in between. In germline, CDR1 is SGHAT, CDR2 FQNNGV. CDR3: CASSLHPNQPQHF. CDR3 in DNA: TGTGCCAGCAGCTTACACCCCAATCAGCCCCAGCATTTT.

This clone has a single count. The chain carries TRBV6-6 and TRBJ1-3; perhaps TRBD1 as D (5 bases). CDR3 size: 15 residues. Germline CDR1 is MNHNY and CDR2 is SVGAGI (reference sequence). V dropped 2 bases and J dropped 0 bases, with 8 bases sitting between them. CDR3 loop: CASSYKGSSGNTIYF. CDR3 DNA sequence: TGTGCCAGCAGTTACAAGGGGAGCTCTGGAAACACCATATATTTT.

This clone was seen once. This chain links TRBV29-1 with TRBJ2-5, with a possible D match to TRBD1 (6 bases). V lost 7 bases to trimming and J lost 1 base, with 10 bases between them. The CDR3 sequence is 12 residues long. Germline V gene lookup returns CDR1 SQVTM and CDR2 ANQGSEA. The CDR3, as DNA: TGCAGCGGCCAGGGGAGCCAAGAGACCCAGTACTTC. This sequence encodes CSGQGSQETQYF.

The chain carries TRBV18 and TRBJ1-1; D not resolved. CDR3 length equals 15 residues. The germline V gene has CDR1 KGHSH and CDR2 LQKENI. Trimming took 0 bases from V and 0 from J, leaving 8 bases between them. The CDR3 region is CASSPPEGLNTEAFF. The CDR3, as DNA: TGTGCCAGCTCACCACCCGAGGGTTTGAACACTGAAGCTTTCTTT.

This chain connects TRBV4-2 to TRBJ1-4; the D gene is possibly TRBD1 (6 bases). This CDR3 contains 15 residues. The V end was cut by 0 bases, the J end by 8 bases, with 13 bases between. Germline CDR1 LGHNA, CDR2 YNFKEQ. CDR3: CASSQDLGAGEKLFF. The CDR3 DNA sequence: TGTGCCAGCAGCCAAGACCTGGGGGCGGGGGAAAAACTGTTTTTT.

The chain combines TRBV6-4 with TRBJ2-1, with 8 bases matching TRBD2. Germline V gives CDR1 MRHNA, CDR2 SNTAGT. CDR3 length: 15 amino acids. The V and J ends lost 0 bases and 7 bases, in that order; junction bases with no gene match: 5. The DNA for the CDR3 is TGTGCCAGCAGTGACTCGAGCAGCGGGAGTAATGAGCAGTTCTTC. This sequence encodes CASSDSSSGSNEQFF.

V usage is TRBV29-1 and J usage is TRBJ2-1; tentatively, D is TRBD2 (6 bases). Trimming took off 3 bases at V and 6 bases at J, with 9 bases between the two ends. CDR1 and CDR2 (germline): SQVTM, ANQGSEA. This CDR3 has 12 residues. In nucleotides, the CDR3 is TGCAGCGTTGAGGGGGGAGTCAATGAGCAGTTCTTC. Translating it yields CSVEGGVNEQFF.

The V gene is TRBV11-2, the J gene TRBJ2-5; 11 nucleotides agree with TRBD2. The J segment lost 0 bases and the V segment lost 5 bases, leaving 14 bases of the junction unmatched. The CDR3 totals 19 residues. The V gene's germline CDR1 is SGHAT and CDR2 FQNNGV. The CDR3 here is CASSGWDSGGAQYQETQYF. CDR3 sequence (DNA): TGTGCCAGCAGCGGATGGGATAGCGGGGGGGCCCAGTACCAAGAGACCCAGTACTTC. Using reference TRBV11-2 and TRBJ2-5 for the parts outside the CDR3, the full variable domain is EAGVAQSPRYKIIEKRQSVAFWCNPISGHATLYWYQQILGQGPKLLIQFQNNGVVDDSQLPKDRFSAERLKGVDSTLKIQPAKLEDSAVYLCASSGWDSGGAQYQETQYFGPGTRLLVL.

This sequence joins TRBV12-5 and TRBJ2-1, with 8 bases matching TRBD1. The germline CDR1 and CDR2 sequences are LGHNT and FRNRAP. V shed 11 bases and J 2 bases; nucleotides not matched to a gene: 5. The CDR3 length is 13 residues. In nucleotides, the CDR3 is TGTGCTTATTCACAGGGGGCCTACAATGAGCAGTTCTTC. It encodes CAYSQGAYNEQFF.

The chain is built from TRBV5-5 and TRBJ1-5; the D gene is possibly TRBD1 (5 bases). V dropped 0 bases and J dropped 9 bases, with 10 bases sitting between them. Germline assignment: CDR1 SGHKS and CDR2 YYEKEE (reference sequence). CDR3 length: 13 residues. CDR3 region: CASSLEAGGPQHF. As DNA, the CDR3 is TGTGCCAGCAGCTTGGAGGCGGGGGGGCCCCAGCATTTT.

The DNA of the CDR3 is TGTGCCTGGAGTGTGGGGGGAGATACGCAGTATTTT. Its protein is CAWSVGGDTQYF. The V gene is TRBV30, the J gene TRBJ2-3, with D possibly matching TRBD2 (6 bases). V gave up 0 bases and J gave up 5 bases, with 6 bases separating them. The CDR3 consists of 12 residues. Looked up from germline, CDR1 is GTSNPN and CDR2 is SVGIG (reference sequence).

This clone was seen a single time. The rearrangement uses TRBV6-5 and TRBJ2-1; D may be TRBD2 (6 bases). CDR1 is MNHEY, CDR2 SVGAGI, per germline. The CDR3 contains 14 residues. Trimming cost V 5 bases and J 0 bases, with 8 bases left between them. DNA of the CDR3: TGTGCCAGCAGTGCCGGGAGCTCCTACAATGAGCAGTTCTTC. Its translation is CASSAGSSYNEQFF.

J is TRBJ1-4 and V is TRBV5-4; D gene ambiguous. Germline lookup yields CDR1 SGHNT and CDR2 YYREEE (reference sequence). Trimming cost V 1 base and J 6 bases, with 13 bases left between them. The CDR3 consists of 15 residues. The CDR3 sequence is CASSLSGRADEKLFF. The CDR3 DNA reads TGTGCCAGCAGCTTGTCTGGGCGGGCGGATGAAAAACTGTTTTTT.